What follows are 2 T cell receptor beta chains derived from one specimen sequenced in a study of beta chain features in type 1 diabetes. Antigens of these TCRs are unknown. The investigators reverse transcribed all of the isolated RNA, so they sequenced expressed TCRB transcripts. Assay: immunoSEQ multiplex PCR; the TCRdb copy retains only in-frame clones and omits some. The sample lists about 340,000 clones, approximately 13% occurring once. Overall study results and limits: TCRB CDR3s from Type 1 diabetes patients were moderately but significantly shorter in all four CD4+ subsets.

Specimen: naive CD4+ T cells from blood. Receptor source: a young woman with type 1 diabetes.

The V and J genes are TRBV11-2 and TRBJ1-5; 7 bases are shared with TRBD1. The CDR3 extends over 14 amino acids. The V gene's germline CDR1 is SGHAT and CDR2 FQNNGV. With V trimmed by 5 bases and J by 7 bases, 8 bases remained unmatched. CDR3 coding DNA: TGTGCCAGCAGCAATCAGGGGGTGGGGCAGCCCCAGCATTTT. Its protein is CASSNQGVGQPQHF.

The genes are TRBV18 and TRBJ2-5; possible D gene TRBD1, 5 bases. Deletions cut 1 base from V and 5 bases from J, with 11 bases between. The CDR3 sequence is 14 residues long. The germline gives CDR1 KGHSH, CDR2 LQKENI. The CDR3 nucleotides are TGTGCCAGCTCACCACTTGCCAGGGTGGAGACCCAGTACTTC. It specifies CASSPLARVETQYF. The variable domain in full, completed from reference TRBV18 and TRBJ2-5, reads NAGVMQNPRHLVRRRGQEARLRCSPMKGHSHVYWYRQLPEEGLKFMVYLQKENIIDESGMPKERFSAEFPKEGPSILRIQQVVRGDSAAYFCASSPLARVETQYFGPGTRLLVL.